The present entry profiles one TCR beta chain with its context. This entry comes from a study of blood T cell repertoires in COVID-19. Study at large: The origin of the acute and convalescent COVID-19 samples was the United States, Italy and Spain.

Germline CDR1 is ENHRY and CDR2 is SYGVKD. Between the trimmed V and J ends, which lost 3 bases and 5 bases, there was a span of 8 bases. CDR3 size: 13 residues. Using immunoSEQ multiplex PCR, the repertoire was profiled, and TCRdb retains in-frame clones only, with some absent. Of about 240,000 clones listed, 70% to 90% are singletons. This chain uses TRBV10-3 with TRBJ1-3; D uncertain. This TCR came from a man in his sixties with acute or convalescent COVID-19. Sequencing was carried out using peripheral blood. The CDR3 DNA follows: TGTGCCATCAGTGAAGGACTGCGAAACACCATATATTTT. This translates into CAISEGLRNTIYF.